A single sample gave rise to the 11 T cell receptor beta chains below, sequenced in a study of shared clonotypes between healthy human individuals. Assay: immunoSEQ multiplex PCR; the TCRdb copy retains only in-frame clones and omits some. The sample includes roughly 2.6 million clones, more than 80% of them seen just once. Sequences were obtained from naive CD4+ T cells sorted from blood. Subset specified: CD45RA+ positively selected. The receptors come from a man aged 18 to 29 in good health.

The CDR3 loop is CASSPALERARGNTEAFF. As DNA, the CDR3 is TGTGCCAGTAGTCCAGCTCTCGAGAGGGCCCGGGGGAACACTGAAGCTTTCTTT. The chain has TRBV19 and TRBJ1-1; D unresolved. Trimming shortened V by 5 bases and J by 1 base, and 23 bases separated the two germline ends. Germline assignment: CDR1 LNHDA and CDR2 SQIVND (reference sequence). The CDR3 length is 18 residues.

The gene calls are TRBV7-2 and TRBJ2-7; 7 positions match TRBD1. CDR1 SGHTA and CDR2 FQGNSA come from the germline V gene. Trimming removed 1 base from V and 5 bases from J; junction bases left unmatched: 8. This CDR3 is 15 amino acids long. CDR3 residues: CASSLEGAVWDEQYF. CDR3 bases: TGTGCCAGCAGCTTAGAGGGGGCGGTTTGGGACGAGCAGTACTTC.

CDR3 region: CASSKGQGAWETQYF. As DNA, the CDR3 is TGTGCCAGCAGTAAGGGACAGGGGGCTTGGGAGACCCAGTACTTC. J is TRBJ2-5 and V is TRBV25-1; 12 positions agree with TRBD1. CDR3 size: 15 residues. The germline V gene has CDR1 MGHDK and CDR2 SYGVNS. V shed 5 bases and J 5 bases; nucleotides not matched to a gene: 6.

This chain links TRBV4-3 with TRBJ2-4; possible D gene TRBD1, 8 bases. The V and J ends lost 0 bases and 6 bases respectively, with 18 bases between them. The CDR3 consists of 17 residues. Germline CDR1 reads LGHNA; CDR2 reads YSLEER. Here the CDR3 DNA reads TGCGCCAGCAGCCAAGAAAGGGCAGGGGGCGGGGGAAACATTCAGTACTTC. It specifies CASSQERAGGGGNIQYF.

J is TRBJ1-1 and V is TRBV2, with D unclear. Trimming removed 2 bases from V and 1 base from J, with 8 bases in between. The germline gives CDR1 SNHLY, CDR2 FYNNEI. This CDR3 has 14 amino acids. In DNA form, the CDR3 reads TGTGCCAGCAGTGAACAGGAACCGAACACTGAAGCTTTCTTT. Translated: CASSEQEPNTEAFF.

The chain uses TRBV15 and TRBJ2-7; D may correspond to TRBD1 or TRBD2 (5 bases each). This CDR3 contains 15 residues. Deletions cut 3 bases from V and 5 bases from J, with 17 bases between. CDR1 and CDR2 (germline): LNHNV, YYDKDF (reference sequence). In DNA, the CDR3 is TGTGCCACCAGCAGGGATCCGGGACCCCCTAACGAGCAGTACTTC. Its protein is CATSRDPGPPNEQYF.

CDR3: CASSPVGRVGNQPQHF. The CDR3, as DNA: TGTGCCAGCAGCCCGGTGGGCCGAGTGGGCAATCAGCCCCAGCATTTT. This sequence joins TRBV5-7 and TRBJ1-5; D not certain. TRBV5-7 is classed as an ORF, of uncertain function. CDR3 length: 16 residues. With 4 bases removed from V and 2 bases from J, the gap between germline ends came to 16 bases.

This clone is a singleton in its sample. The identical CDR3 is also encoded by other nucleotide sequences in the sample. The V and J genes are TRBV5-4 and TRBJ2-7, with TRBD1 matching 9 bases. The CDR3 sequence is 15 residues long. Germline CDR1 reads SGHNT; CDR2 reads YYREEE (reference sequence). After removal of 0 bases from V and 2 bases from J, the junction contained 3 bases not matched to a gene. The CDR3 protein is CASSLEGTGTYEQYF. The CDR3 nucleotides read TGTGCCAGCAGCTTGGAGGGGACAGGGACCTACGAGCAGTACTTC.

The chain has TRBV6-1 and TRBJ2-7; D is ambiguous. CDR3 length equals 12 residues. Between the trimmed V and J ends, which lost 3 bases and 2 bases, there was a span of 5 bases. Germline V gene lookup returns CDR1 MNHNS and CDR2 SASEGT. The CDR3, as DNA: TGTGCCAGCAGTGACCCGACCTACGAGCAGTACTTC. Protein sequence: CASSDPTYEQYF.

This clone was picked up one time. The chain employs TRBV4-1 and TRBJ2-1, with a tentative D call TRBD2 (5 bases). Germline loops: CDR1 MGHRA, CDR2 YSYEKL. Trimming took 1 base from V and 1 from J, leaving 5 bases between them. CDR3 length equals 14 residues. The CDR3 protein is CASSQAGSYNEQFF. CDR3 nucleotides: TGCGCCAGCAGCCAAGCGGGGTCCTACAATGAGCAGTTCTTC.

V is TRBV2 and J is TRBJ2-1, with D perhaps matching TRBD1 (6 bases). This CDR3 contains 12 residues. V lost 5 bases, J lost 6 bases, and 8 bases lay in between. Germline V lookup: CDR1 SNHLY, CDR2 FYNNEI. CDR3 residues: CASSSQGNEQFF. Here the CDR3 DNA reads TGTGCCAGCAGTTCACAGGGCAATGAGCAGTTCTTC.